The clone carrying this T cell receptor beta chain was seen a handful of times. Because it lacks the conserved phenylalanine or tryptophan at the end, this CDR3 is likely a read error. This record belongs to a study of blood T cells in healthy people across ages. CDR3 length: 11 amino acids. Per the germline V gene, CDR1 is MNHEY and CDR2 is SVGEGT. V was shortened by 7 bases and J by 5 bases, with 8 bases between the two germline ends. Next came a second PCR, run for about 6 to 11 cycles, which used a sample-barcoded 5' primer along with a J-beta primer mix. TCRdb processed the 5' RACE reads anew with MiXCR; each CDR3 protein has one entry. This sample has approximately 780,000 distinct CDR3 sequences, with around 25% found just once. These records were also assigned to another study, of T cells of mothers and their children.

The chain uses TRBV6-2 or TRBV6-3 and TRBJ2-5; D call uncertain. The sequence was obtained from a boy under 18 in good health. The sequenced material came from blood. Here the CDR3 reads CASKVRETQYS. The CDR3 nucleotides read TGTGCCAGCAAGGTCAGGGAGACCCAGTACTCC.